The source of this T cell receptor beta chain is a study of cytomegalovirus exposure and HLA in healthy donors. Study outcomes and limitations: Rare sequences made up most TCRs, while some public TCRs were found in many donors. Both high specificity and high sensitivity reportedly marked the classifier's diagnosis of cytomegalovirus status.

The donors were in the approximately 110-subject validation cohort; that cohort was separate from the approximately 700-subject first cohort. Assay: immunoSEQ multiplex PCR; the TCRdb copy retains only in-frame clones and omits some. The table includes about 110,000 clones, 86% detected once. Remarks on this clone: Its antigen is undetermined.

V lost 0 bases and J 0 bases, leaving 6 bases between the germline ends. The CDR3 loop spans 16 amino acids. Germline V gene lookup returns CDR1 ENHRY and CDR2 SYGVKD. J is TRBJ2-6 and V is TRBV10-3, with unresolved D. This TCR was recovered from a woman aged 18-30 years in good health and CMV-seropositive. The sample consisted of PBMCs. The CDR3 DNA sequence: TGTGCCATCAGTGAGTCAGCCCTCTCTGGGGCCAACGTCCTGACTTTC. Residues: CAISESALSGANVLTF.